Listed here are 15 T cell receptor beta chains from one sample, sequenced in a study of siplizumab effects on memory and regulatory T cells. Produced via immunoSEQ multiplex PCR; TCRdb's table is partial and in-frame only. The sample records about 120,000 clones, around 93% being singletons. Material: non-Treg CD4+ T cells sorted from blood. The receptor set was obtained from a human donor in good health.

The chain employs TRBV7-2 and TRBJ2-2; D perhaps matches TRBD2 (6 bases). Trimming shortened V by 5 bases and J by 4 bases, and 14 bases separated the two germline ends. The CDR3 has 15 amino acids. Germline lookup yields CDR1 SGHTA and CDR2 FQGNSA. CDR3 protein: CASSPSHSGTGELFF. DNA for the CDR3: TGTGCCAGCAGCCCCTCGCATAGCGGCACCGGGGAGCTGTTTTTT.

The V and J genes are TRBV28 and TRBJ1-3; possible D gene TRBD1, 5 bases. This CDR3 is built from 17 residues. CDR1 MDHEN and CDR2 SYDVKM come from the germline V gene. V lost 4 bases, J lost 4 bases, and 20 bases lay in between. The CDR3 spells CASSSPLTGQEGNTIYF. The DNA for the CDR3 is TGTGCCAGCAGTTCCCCTTTAACGGGGCAAGAAGGAAACACCATATATTTT.

The chain combines TRBV4-1 with TRBJ1-1, with 7 nucleotides matching TRBD1. Trimming cost V 4 bases and J 4 bases; bases outside gene matches: 9. The CDR3 sequence is 15 residues long. Germline V gives CDR1 MGHRA, CDR2 YSYEKL. CDR3 sequence: CASSLTTGISTEAFF. CDR3 nucleotides: TGCGCCAGCAGCCTTACGACAGGGATTTCCACTGAAGCTTTCTTT.

The chain is built from TRBV27 and TRBJ2-2; no definite D call. Germline CDR1 and CDR2: MNHEY and SMNVEV (reference sequence). The V end was cut by 4 bases, the J end by 0 bases, with 6 bases between. The length of the CDR3 is 14 residues. The CDR3 DNA follows: TGTGCCAGCAGTTGGGTAACGAACACCGGGGAGCTGTTTTTT. It encodes CASSWVTNTGELFF.

V usage is TRBV5-1 and J usage is TRBJ2-1, with 12 bases matching TRBD2. V was clipped by 2 bases and J by 9 bases; unmatched bases: 9. Germline lookup yields CDR1 SGHRS and CDR2 YFSETQ. The CDR3 runs 16 residues. The CDR3 DNA follows: TGCGCCAGCAGCTTCTCACTAGCGGGGGGCACCAGTGAGCAGTTCTTC. This sequence encodes CASSFSLAGGTSEQFF. The variable domain in full, completed from reference TRBV5-1 and TRBJ2-1, reads KAGVTQTPRYLIKTRGQQVTLSCSPISGHRSVSWYQQTPGQGLQFLFEYFSETQRNKGNFPGRFSGRQFSNSRSEMNVSTLELGDSALYLCASSFSLAGGTSEQFFGPGTRLTVL.

This clone was recorded once. V and J are TRBV2 and TRBJ2-1, with TRBD1 matching over 9 bases. Germline assignment: CDR1 SNHLY and CDR2 FYNNEI. The CDR3 runs 15 residues. The V segment lost 5 bases and the J segment 2 bases; nucleotides outside the gene matches: 4. The CDR3 sequence: CASSLGQGAYNEQFF. CDR3 DNA: TGTGCCAGCAGTTTGGGACAGGGAGCCTACAATGAGCAGTTCTTC.

The V and J genes are TRBV2 and TRBJ1-4, with no clear D. Per the germline V gene, CDR1 is SNHLY and CDR2 is FYNNEI. Trimming shortened V by 8 bases and J by 2 bases, and 9 bases separated the two germline ends. CDR3 length equals 13 residues. The CDR3 bases are TGTGCCAGCTCAAGGACGACTAATGAAAAACTGTTTTTT. Encoded protein: CASSRTTNEKLFF.

This chain joins TRBV15 and TRBJ2-7; D uncertain. The V end lost 0 bases, the J end lost 1 base, and 7 bases lay between the germline ends. The germline CDR1 and CDR2 sequences are LNHNV and YYDKDF (reference sequence). The CDR3 sequence is 14 residues long. The CDR3 region has the DNA TGTGCCACCAGCAGAGACACCCTGTCCTACGAGCAGTACTTC. This sequence encodes CATSRDTLSYEQYF.

This chain connects TRBV5-1 to TRBJ2-2; 10 nucleotides line up with TRBD1. Trimming removed 3 bases from V and 0 bases from J; junction bases left unmatched: 2. Looked up from germline, CDR1 is SGHRS and CDR2 is YFSETQ. The CDR3 contains 16 residues. The CDR3 DNA is TGCGCCAGCAGCTCCGGGACAGGGGCGAACACCGGGGAGCTGTTTTTT. Translated: CASSSGTGANTGELFF.

The V call is TRBV19, the J call TRBJ1-1, with a possible D match to TRBD1 (5 bases). CDR3 length: 14 amino acids. Trimming cost V 0 bases and J 7 bases, with 12 bases left between them. The germline gives CDR1 LNHDA, CDR2 SQIVND (reference sequence). The CDR3 sequence is CASSIESGGGEAFF. The DNA for the CDR3 is TGTGCCAGTAGTATAGAGTCGGGGGGTGGTGAAGCTTTCTTT.

The rearrangement links TRBV5-5 to TRBJ1-2; 7 positions agree with TRBD1. V was clipped by 10 bases and J by 2 bases; unmatched bases: 5. Germline V lookup: CDR1 SGHKS, CDR2 YYEKEE (reference sequence). The CDR3 is made up of 12 amino acids. The CDR3 here is CAEGAGNYGYTF. The CDR3 nucleotides read TGTGCCGAGGGGGCCGGGAACTATGGCTACACCTTC.

V and J are TRBV9 and TRBJ1-2, with D perhaps TRBD1 (5 bases). Trimming stripped 3 bases from V and 8 bases from J, with 17 bases between. This CDR3 is built from 14 residues. Germline lookup yields CDR1 SGDLS and CDR2 YYNGEE. CDR3 nucleotides: TGTGCCAGCAGCGAGAGGGACCAAAGGGCGGGCTACACCTTC. Its translation is CASSERDQRAGYTF.

The chain is built from TRBV14 and TRBJ1-4; D not certain. CDR1 and CDR2 from the germline V gene are SGHDN and FVKESK. The CDR3 totals 17 residues. V lost 1 base, J lost 0 bases, and 12 bases lay in between. The CDR3 is CASSQVPGDPTNEKLFF. In nucleotides, the CDR3 is TGTGCCAGCAGCCAAGTGCCCGGTGACCCAACTAATGAAAAACTGTTTTTT.

Worth noting for this clone: The sample carries other DNA sequences with the same CDR3. The V call is TRBV20-1, the J call TRBJ2-7; D is ambiguous. Per the germline V gene, CDR1 is DFQATT and CDR2 is SNEGSKA (reference sequence). The CDR3 is made up of 11 amino acids. Trimming cost V 1 base and J 2 bases, with 3 bases left between them. The CDR3 DNA reads TGCAGTGCTAGAGGGACCTACGAGCAGTACTTC. Amino acid sequence: CSARGTYEQYF.

This chain connects TRBV5-1 to TRBJ2-5; a possible D gene is TRBD1 (5 bases). The CDR3 totals 15 residues. Trimming pared 5 bases from V and 4 bases from J, leaving 18 bases between. Germline CDR1 reads SGHRS; CDR2 reads YFSETQ. This CDR3 reads CASRQWSGTGETQYF. The CDR3 region has the DNA TGCGCCAGCAGGCAGTGGTCGGGTACAGGAGAGACCCAGTACTTC.